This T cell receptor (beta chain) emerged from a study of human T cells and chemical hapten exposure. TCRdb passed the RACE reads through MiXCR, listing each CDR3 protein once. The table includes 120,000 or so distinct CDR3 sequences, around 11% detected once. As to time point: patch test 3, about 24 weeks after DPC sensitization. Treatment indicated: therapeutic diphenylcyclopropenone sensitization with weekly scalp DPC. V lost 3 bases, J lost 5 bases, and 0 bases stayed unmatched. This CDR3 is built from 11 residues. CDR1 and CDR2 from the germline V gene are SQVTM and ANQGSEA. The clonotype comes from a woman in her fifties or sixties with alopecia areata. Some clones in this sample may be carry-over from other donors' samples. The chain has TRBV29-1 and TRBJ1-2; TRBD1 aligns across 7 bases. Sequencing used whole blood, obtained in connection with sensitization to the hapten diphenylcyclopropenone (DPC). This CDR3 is CSVETGYGYTF. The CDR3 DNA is TGCAGCGTTGAGACAGGGTATGGCTACACCTTC.